This T cell receptor beta chain came from a study of human T cells and chemical hapten exposure. The template was total RNA from unfractionated whole blood. The length of the CDR3 is 11 residues. V dropped 6 bases and J dropped 9 bases, with 6 bases sitting between them. Per germline, CDR1 MNHEY and CDR2 SMNVEV (reference sequence). The library gave individual cDNA molecules unique molecular identifiers. From the reads, TCRdb called clonotypes with MiXCR, one entry per CDR3 protein. The sample lists more than 100,000 distinct CDR3 sequences; around 9% were seen once. This receptor was obtained from a human donor in good health. Some clones in this sample may be carry-over from other donors' samples. This chain uses TRBV27 with TRBJ1-6; no clear D. Sequences were obtained from whole blood. CDR3: CASRGCSPLHF. The CDR3 bases are TGTGCCAGCAGAGGGTGTTCACCCCTCCACTTT.